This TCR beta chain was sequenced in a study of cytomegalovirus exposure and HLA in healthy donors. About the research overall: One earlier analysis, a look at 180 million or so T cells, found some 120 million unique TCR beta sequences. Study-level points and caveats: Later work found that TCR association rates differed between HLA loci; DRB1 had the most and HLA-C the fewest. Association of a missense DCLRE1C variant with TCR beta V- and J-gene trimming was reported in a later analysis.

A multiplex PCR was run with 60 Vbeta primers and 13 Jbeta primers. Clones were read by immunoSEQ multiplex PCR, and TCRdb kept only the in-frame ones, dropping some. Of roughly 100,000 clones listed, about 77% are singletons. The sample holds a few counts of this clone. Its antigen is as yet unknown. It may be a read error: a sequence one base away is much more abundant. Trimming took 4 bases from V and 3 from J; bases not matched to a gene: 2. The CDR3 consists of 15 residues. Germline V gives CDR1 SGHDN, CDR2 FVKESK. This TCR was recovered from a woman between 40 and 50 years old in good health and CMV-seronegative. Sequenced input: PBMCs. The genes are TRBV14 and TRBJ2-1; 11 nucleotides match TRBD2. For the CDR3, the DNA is TGTGCCAGCAGCCGCGGGACTAGCGGCTACAATGAGCAGTTCTTC. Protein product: CASSRGTSGYNEQFF.